The 13 T cell receptor beta chains given below trace back to one sample, sequenced in a study of PD-L1 blockade in urothelial cancer. Described time point: peripheral blood 6 weeks after treatment start. Data came from immunoSEQ multiplex PCR; TCRdb stores just in-frame clones and leaves some out. The profile covers 20,000 to 25,000 clones, with about 90% appearing a single time and around 11% taken by the ten largest. The sequenced sample was PBMCs, obtained around atezolizumab (anti-PD-L1) treatment. Source of these receptors: a woman aged 55-70 years with urothelial cancer.

The genes are TRBV2 and TRBJ1-2; possibly TRBD1 for D (6 bases). In germline, CDR1 is SNHLY, CDR2 FYNNEI. The CDR3 has 17 residues. V was clipped by 4 bases and J by 1 base, with 19 bases between them. The chain's CDR3 is CASSGRIQDRDNYGYTF. CDR3 nucleotide sequence: TGTGCCAGCAGTGGAAGGATCCAGGACAGAGATAACTATGGCTACACCTTC. Looking up the rest from reference TRBV2 and TRBJ1-2 gives the full variable domain: EPEVTQTPSHQVTQMGQEVILRCVPISNHLYFYWYRQILGQKVEFLVSFYNNEISEKSEIFDDQFSVERPDGSNFTLKIRSTKLEDSAMYFCASSGRIQDRDNYGYTFGSGTRLTVV.

The chain combines TRBV4-3 with TRBJ1-2, with a possible D match to TRBD1 (6 bases). V gave up 0 bases and J gave up 4 bases, with 12 bases separating them. CDR3 length equals 15 residues. Germline V gene lookup returns CDR1 LGHNA and CDR2 YSLEER. As DNA, the CDR3 is TGCGCCAGCAGCCAAGAGGGGGCGGTAGGCTATGGCTACACCTTC. This encodes CASSQEGAVGYGYTF.

The chain joins TRBV10-3 to TRBJ1-1; 7 positions match TRBD1. CDR1 ENHRY and CDR2 SYGVKD come from the germline V gene. This CDR3 has 17 residues. With V trimmed by 2 bases and J by 1 base, 10 bases remained unmatched. The chain's CDR3 is CAISEILTGSTNTEAFF. For the CDR3, the DNA is TGTGCCATCAGTGAGATCTTGACAGGGTCAACGAACACTGAAGCTTTCTTT.

This rearrangement joins TRBV7-2 to TRBJ2-7; D is perhaps TRBD1 (6 bases). V was trimmed by 5 bases and J by 0 bases, leaving 11 bases between them. This CDR3 comprises 14 residues. Per germline, CDR1 SGHTA and CDR2 FQGNSA. The CDR3 DNA reads TGTGCCAGCAGCGTAGACAGGATCTCCTACGAGCAGTACTTC. Protein: CASSVDRISYEQYF.

The chain has TRBV4-2 and TRBJ2-2, with TRBD2 matching 13 bases. The V segment lost 4 bases and the J segment 6 bases; nucleotides outside the gene matches: 8. The CDR3 has 17 amino acids. Germline CDR1 is LGHNA and CDR2 is YNFKEQ. The CDR3 sequence: CASSPTSGGAVAGELFF. The CDR3 DNA reads as TGTGCCAGCAGCCCCACTAGCGGGGGGGCCGTCGCCGGGGAGCTGTTTTTT.

Regarding this clone: One junction end does not reproduce the germline sequence, and a read error may be involved. The CDR3 protein is CASTLRGGLANTGELFF. CDR3 DNA: TGCGCCAGCACCTTGAGGGGTGGACTAGCGAACACCGGGGAGCTGTTTTTT. The chain has TRBV5-1 and TRBJ2-2; TRBD2 agrees at 7 bases. From germline, CDR1 is SGHRS and CDR2 YFSETQ. The length of the CDR3 is 17 residues.

This rearrangement joins TRBV7-2 to TRBJ1-6, with no clear D. The V end was cut by 6 bases, the J end by 5 bases, with 14 bases between. Germline V gene sequence: CDR1 SGHTA, CDR2 FQGNSA. There are 15 residues in the CDR3. The chain's CDR3 is CASRERDYNNSPLHF. Written as DNA, the CDR3 is TGTGCCAGCAGGGAGAGAGATTACAATAATTCACCCCTCCACTTT.

The chain carries TRBV29-1 and TRBJ2-3, with 9 bases identical to TRBD1. This CDR3 has 12 amino acids. Per germline, CDR1 SQVTM and CDR2 ANQGSEA. J gave up 6 bases and V 6 bases, and 4 bases lay outside the gene matches. The DNA for the CDR3 is TGCAGCGTGCGACAGGGGGGGGATACGCAGTATTTT. Protein sequence: CSVRQGGDTQYF.

This clone was seen a few times. The genes are TRBV4-1 and TRBJ2-7, with 12 nucleotides matching TRBD2. The V gene end was trimmed by 2 bases and the J gene end by 4 bases; junction bases not matched to a gene: 15. The V gene's germline CDR1 is MGHRA and CDR2 YSYEKL. The CDR3 sequence is 19 residues long. CDR3 residues: CASSQYYGPGLAGPYEQYF. In DNA form, the CDR3 reads TGCGCCAGCAGCCAATACTACGGGCCGGGACTAGCGGGCCCGTACGAGCAGTACTTC.

This chain joins TRBV28 and TRBJ2-5; 7 bases are a match to TRBD1. With 5 bases clipped from V and 6 bases from J, the junction kept 12 bases outside the gene matches. CDR3 length equals 15 residues. Germline-derived CDR1 and CDR2 are MDHEN and SYDVKM. The CDR3 coding sequence is TGTGCCAGCAGTACTTCAAAGACAGGGATAAAGACCCAGTACTTC. It codes for CASSTSKTGIKTQYF.

This clone has only a few counts. The chain employs TRBV5-1 and TRBJ1-3, with TRBD1 as a possible D gene (5 bases). From germline, CDR1 is SGHRS and CDR2 YFSETQ. V lost 4 bases and J lost 3, with 17 bases in between. The CDR3 has 16 amino acids. In DNA form, the CDR3 reads TGCGCCAGCAGCACGGACACTTTGCCCGATGGAAACACCATATATTTT. Amino acids: CASSTDTLPDGNTIYF.

V usage is TRBV5-4 and J usage is TRBJ2-5, with TRBD2 matching over 7 bases. This CDR3 region has 14 residues. V shed 7 bases, J shed 4 bases, and the junction held 10 bases outside the gene matches. Per the germline V gene, CDR1 is SGHNT and CDR2 is YYREEE (reference sequence). Here the CDR3 DNA reads TGTGCCAGCGGGAGGGACGATTACACAGAGACCCAGTACTTC. It encodes CASGRDDYTETQYF.

This clone was detected once. The genes are TRBV20-1 and TRBJ1-2; maybe TRBD1 (5 bases). This CDR3 region has 11 residues. Germline assignment: CDR1 DFQATT and CDR2 SNEGSKA (reference sequence). The V end lost 6 bases, the J end lost 6 bases, and 11 bases lay between the germline ends. The CDR3 loop reads CSAAQGDGYTF. The CDR3 DNA sequence: TGCAGTGCAGCACAAGGGGATGGCTACACCTTC.